This TCR beta chain appears in the sequencing data of a study of shared clonotypes between healthy human individuals. Overall study findings and caveats: Incomplete sequencing of sorted subsets was indicated by rarefaction despite large depth.

Points on this clone: What it recognizes is unknown.

From germline, CDR1 is KGHSH and CDR2 LQKENI. The junction had 4 bases not matched to a gene; V was cut back by 6 bases and J by 5 bases. The CDR3 loop spans 13 amino acids. The sorted-subset replicate PCRs were given 150 to 250 ng DNA, which is about 30,000 T cell genomes. Measured with immunoSEQ multiplex PCR; TCRdb has only the in-frame clones, and not every one. The repertoire consists of over 1.4 million clones, with about 96% occurring once and the leading ten covering over 1%. Sample: naive CD4+ T cells sorted from blood. Subset meaning: CD45RA+ positively selected. The receptor was isolated from a man younger than 40 in good health. The chain has TRBV18 and TRBJ2-7; TRBD1 matches 10 bases. The CDR3 here is CASSTGTGDEQYF. The CDR3, as DNA: TGTGCCAGCTCTACAGGGACAGGGGACGAGCAGTACTTC.